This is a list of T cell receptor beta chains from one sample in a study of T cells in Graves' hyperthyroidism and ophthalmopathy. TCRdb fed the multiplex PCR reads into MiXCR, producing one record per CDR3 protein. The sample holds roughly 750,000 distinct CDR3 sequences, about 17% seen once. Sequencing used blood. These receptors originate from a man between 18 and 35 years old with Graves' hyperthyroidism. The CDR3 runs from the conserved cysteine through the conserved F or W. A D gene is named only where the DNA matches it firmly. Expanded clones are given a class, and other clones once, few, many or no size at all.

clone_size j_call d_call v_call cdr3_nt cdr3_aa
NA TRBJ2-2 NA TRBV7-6 TGTGCCAGCAGCTTAGGGGTGGGGAGCACCGGGGAGCTGTTTTTT CASSLGVGSTGELFF
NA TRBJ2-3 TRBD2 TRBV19 TGTGCCAGTACCTTCAGCGGGAACCCTGCGAATACGCAGTATTTT CASTFSGNPANTQYF
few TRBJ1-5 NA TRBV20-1 TGCAGTGCGCCTACAGGGATCCGACGCCAGCCCCAGCATTTT CSAPTGIRRQPQHF
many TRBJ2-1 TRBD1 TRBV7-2 TGTGCCAGCACCGGACAGGGAGAGAGGAATGAGCAGTTCTTC CASTGQGERNEQFF
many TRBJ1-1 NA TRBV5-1 TGCGCCAGCAGCGGCCAGGGGTACACTGAAGCTTTCTTT CASSGQGYTEAFF
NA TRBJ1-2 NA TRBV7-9 TGTGCCAGCAGCTCGCCGGGACGGAGTCTCAACTATGGCTACACCTTC CASSSPGRSLNYGYTF
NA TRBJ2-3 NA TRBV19 TGTGCCAGTAGTACCTTAGATGTTCTGGATACGCAGTATTTT CASSTLDVLDTQYF
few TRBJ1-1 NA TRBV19 TGTGCCAGTAGACCCTATAGGGCTTCGGGCACTGAAGCTTTCTTT CASRPYRASGTEAFF
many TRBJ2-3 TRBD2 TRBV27 TGTGCCAGCAGTTACCTAGCGGGGGGCACAGATACGCAGTATTTT CASSYLAGGTDTQYF
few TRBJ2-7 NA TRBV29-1 TGCAGCGTTGAAGATCCCCACAGGGCCTACGAGCAGTACTTC CSVEDPHRAYEQYF
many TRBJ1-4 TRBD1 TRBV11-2 TGTGCCAGCAGCTCACAGGGGTTAGACGAAAAACTGTTTTTT CASSSQGLDEKLFF
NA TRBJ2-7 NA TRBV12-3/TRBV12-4 TGTGCCAGCAGTTTAACCCCTGGCCTCTCCTACGAGCAGTACTTC CASSLTPGLSYEQYF
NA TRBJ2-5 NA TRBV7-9 TGTGCCAGCAGCTCCACGGGGATAGGCGAGACCCAGTACTTC CASSSTGIGETQYF
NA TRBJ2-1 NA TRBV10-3 TGTGCCATCTCTAGCGGAGCAGGGGGAGGGCAGTTCTTC CAISSGAGGGQFF
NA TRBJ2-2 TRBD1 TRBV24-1 TGTGCCACCAGTGATTTGGGACAGGGGGGCACCGGGGAGCTGTTTTTT CATSDLGQGGTGELFF
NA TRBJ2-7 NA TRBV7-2 TGTGCCAGCAGCATAGTCGGGGGAACCCACGAGCAGTACTTC CASSIVGGTHEQYF
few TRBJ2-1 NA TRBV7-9 TGTGCCAGCAGCGCCCCCGCTGGGCGGATGAGGTCCTACAATGAGCAGTTCTTC CASSAPAGRMRSYNEQFF
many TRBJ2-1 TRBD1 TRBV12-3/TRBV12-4 TGTGCCAGCAGTCCGGACAGGAACAATGAGCAGTTCTTC CASSPDRNNEQFF
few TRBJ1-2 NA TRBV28 TGTGCCAGCAGTTTACGACGGCGGGGCTACACCTTC CASSLRRRGYTF
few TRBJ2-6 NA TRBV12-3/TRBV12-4 TGTGCCAGCAGAACGAGCTCTGGGGCCAACGTCCTGACTTTC CASRTSSGANVLTF
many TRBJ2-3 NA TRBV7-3 TGTGCCAGCAGCCCCGGAGCGTCTAGCACAGATACGCAGTATTTT CASSPGASSTDTQYF
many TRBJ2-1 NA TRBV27 TGTGCCAGCAGCCCCCCCCTCACTTTTGAGCAGTTCTTC CASSPPLTFEQFF
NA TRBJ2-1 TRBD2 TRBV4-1 TGCGCCAGCAGCCAAGGAACACTAGCGGGAGTGTGTGAGCAGTTCTTC CASSQGTLAGVCEQFF
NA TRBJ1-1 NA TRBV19 TGTGCTGCGGCGGGGTTTAGCACTGAAGCTTTCTTT CAAAGFSTEAFF
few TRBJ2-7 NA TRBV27 TGTGCCAGCAGTTTACGGGGCATCAGCTCCTACGAGCAGTACTTC CASSLRGISSYEQYF
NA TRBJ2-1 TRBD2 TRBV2 TGTGCCTGCAGTTATAGCGGGAACAATGAGCAGTTCTTC CACSYSGNNEQFF
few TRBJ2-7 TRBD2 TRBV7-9 TGTGCCAGCAGCTTAGCGTGGACTAGCGGGAGGAACGAGCAGTACTTC CASSLAWTSGRNEQYF
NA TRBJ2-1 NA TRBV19 TGTGCCAGTAGTATGGACTACATCTCCTACAATGAGCAGTTCTTC CASSMDYISYNEQFF
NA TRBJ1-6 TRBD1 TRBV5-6 TGTGCCAGCAGCCCGTCCGGGACAGGGTACGGATCACCCCTCCACTTT CASSPSGTGYGSPLHF
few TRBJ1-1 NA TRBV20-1 TGCAGTACCCCCCGGGGGGGGAACACTGAAGCTTTCTTT CSTPRGGNTEAFF
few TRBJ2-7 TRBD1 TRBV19 TGTGCCAGTAGTATGGGACGCCGGGGACAGGGCCCCTACGAGCAGTACTTC CASSMGRRGQGPYEQYF
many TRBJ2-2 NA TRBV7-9 TGTGCCAGCAGCTTTGGGGTCTCGAACACCGGGGAGCTGTTTTTT CASSFGVSNTGELFF
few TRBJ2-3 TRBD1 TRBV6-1 TGTGCCAGCAGTGAAGACCCCCCCTACAGGGGGGCGACAGATACGCAGTATTTT CASSEDPPYRGATDTQYF
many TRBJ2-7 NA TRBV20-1 TGCAGTGCTAGGGTCCCCGGGTGGGGGGAGCAGTACTTC CSARVPGWGEQYF
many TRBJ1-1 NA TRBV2 TGTGCCAGCTCTCCCCCTAACACGGGGAACACTGAAGCTTTCTTT CASSPPNTGNTEAFF
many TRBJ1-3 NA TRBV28 TGTGCCAGCGGAGGCAGGCTGGACTCTGGAAACACCATATATTTT CASGGRLDSGNTIYF
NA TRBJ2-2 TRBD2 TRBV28 TGTGCCAGCAGTGTACTAGCGGGAGGGCCCGGGGAGCTGTTTTTT CASSVLAGGPGELFF
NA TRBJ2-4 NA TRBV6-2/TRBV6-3 TGTGCCAGCAGTTACCCGGGGACAACGTGGGCCAAAAACATTCAGTACTTC CASSYPGTTWAKNIQYF
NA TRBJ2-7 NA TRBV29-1 TGCAGCGCCTCCCGGGGCGCCGGGACCGCCTACGAGCAGTACTTC CSASRGAGTAYEQYF
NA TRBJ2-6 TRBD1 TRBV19 TGTGCCAGTAGTTCCGACAGGGTCTTTGCTGGGGCCAACGTCCTGACTTTC CASSSDRVFAGANVLTF
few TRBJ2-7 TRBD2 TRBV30 TGTGCCTGGAGTGTAACGGGGGGACGGGAGCAGTACTTC CAWSVTGGREQYF
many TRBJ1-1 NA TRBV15 TGTGCCACCAGCAGGGCAGGGAGGAACACTGAAGCTTTCTTT CATSRAGRNTEAFF
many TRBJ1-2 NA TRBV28 TGTGCCAGCAGTTCCCCCCTCGGCGCAGTGGGCGCAAATGGCTACACCTTC CASSSPLGAVGANGYTF
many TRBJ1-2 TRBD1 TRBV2 TGTGCCAGCAGCGCCCGGACAGGCCCAGCTAACTATGGCTACACCTTC CASSARTGPANYGYTF
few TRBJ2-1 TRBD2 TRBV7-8 TGTGCCAGCCGAACTAGCGGGAGAGGTAATGAGCAGTTCTTC CASRTSGRGNEQFF
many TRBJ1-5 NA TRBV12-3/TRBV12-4 TGTGCCAGCAGTTCCTCCGGGATGCCCAATCAGCCCCAGCATTTT CASSSSGMPNQPQHF
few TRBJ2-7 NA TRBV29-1 TGCAGCGTTGCGGGTTCGGGCGGGCAGGTTTACGAGCAGTACTTC CSVAGSGGQVYEQYF
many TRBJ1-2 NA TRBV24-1 TGTGCCACCAGTGACGCAGGGTCGGACGGGTATGGCTACACCTTC CATSDAGSDGYGYTF
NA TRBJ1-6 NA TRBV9 TGTGCCAGCAGCTTACTCCCTAGGGCCGATTCACCCCTCCACTTT CASSLLPRADSPLHF
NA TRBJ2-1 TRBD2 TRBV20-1 TGCAGTGCTACCCGCGGGAGGGGTGAGCAGTTCTTC CSATRGRGEQFF
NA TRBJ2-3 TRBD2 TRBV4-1 TGCGCCAGCAGCCAAGATGGGGGGTTAGCGGGAGATAAAGATACGCAGTATTTT CASSQDGGLAGDKDTQYF
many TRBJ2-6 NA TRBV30 TGTGCCTGGAGTGTAGCAGGGGCCAACGTCCTGACTTTC CAWSVAGANVLTF
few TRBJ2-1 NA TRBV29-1 TGCAGCGTTGAATTGGGGGCAGATGAGCAGTTCTTC CSVELGADEQFF
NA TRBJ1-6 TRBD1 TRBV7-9 TGTGCCAGCAGCTTCGAGACAGGGGGATCACCCCTCCACTTT CASSFETGGSPLHF
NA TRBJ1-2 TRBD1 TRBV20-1 TGCAGTGCTAGAGCCCCTAGGGGGCACGGCTACACCTTC CSARAPRGHGYTF